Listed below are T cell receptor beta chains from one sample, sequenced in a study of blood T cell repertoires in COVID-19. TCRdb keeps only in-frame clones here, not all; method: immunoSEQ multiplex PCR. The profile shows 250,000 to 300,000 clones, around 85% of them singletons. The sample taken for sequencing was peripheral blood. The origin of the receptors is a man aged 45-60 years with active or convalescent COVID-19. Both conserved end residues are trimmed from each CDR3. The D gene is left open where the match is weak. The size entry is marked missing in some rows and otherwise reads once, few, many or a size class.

AWDAGQSYTEAF,TRBJ1-1,NA,TRBD1,TRBV30
ASSQERARTDTQY,TRBJ2-3,NA,NA,TRBV3-1/TRBV3-2
ASSQWAGIYEQY,TRBJ2-7,NA,NA,TRBV23-1
ASSLEGDSYTEAF,TRBJ1-1,NA,NA,TRBV5-4
ARGRNSGNTIY,TRBJ1-3,NA,NA,TRBV30
SASQGAGETQY,TRBJ2-5,NA,TRBD1,TRBV20-1
ASSLGGGELF,TRBJ2-2,NA,NA,TRBV5-1
ASSAVAGAMNEQF,TRBJ2-1,NA,TRBD2,TRBV5-1
ASRSLTGQETQY,TRBJ2-5,NA,NA,TRBV12-2
ASSLASTGALTGELF,TRBJ2-2,once,TRBD1,TRBV5-4
ASSLVSGTGPSAQH,TRBJ1-5,few,TRBD1,TRBV7-6
ASTIDQGRAEAF,TRBJ1-1,NA,NA,TRBV5-5
ASSIRGTAVR,TRBJ1-3,NA,TRBD1,TRBV12-3/TRBV12-4
ASSPLAGGEQY,TRBJ2-7,NA,NA,TRBV18
ASSKASTAGVPPYEQY,TRBJ2-7,once,NA,TRBV21-1
SAPRYRRDSNQPQH,TRBJ1-5,NA,NA,TRBV29-1
ASSLDRENSPLH,TRBJ1-6,NA,NA,TRBV5-1
SASTGSRYEQY,TRBJ2-7,once,NA,TRBV20-1
ASSQEAGPSGANVLT,TRBJ2-6,NA,NA,TRBV4-2
ASSVDAQRVTDTQY,TRBJ2-3,NA,NA,TRBV9
ASSITKNNNEQF,TRBJ2-1,NA,NA,TRBV18
SARNGYGYT,TRBJ1-2,few,NA,TRBV20-1
ASSIPGQANQPQH,TRBJ1-5,NA,TRBD1,TRBV2
AWSPGANTGELF,TRBJ2-2,NA,NA,TRBV30
ASSVSDNEQF,TRBJ2-1,NA,NA,TRBV7-9
ASSLSLTNTGELF,TRBJ2-2,NA,NA,TRBV7-3
ASSGGTSGSYNEQF,TRBJ2-1,once,TRBD2,TRBV5-4
ASSQISGPGELF,TRBJ2-2,NA,NA,TRBV4-1
ASRADRHSNQPQH,TRBJ1-5,many,NA,TRBV6-5
ASSLSRNTEAF,TRBJ1-1,few,NA,TRBV27
AWRKTGTGELF,TRBJ2-2,NA,NA,TRBV30
ASSLGLDYGYT,TRBJ1-2,NA,NA,TRBV5-1
ASSKVDRTNTGELF,TRBJ2-2,NA,NA,TRBV21-1
ASSVPGTGDRNTIY,TRBJ1-3,few,TRBD1,TRBV7-2
ASSQDTRLRNTEAF,TRBJ1-1,NA,NA,TRBV3-1/TRBV3-2
SVVSHGGTYEQY,TRBJ2-7,NA,NA,TRBV29-1
ASSQRTGGHQGYT,TRBJ1-2,NA,TRBD1,TRBV3-1/TRBV3-2
SASLSDYGYT,TRBJ1-2,few,NA,TRBV20-1
ASSKGSGIFYEQY,TRBJ2-7,NA,NA,TRBV9
AWSAPSSGDPYEQY,TRBJ2-7,NA,TRBD2,TRBV30
ASSELWTGGPSSYNEQF,TRBJ2-1,NA,TRBD1,TRBV6-1
ASSTTGTGSYEQY,TRBJ2-7,NA,TRBD1,TRBV19
ASSFKGPGGTEAF,TRBJ1-1,NA,TRBD1,TRBV5-1
ASSSSEGERPGELF,TRBJ2-2,NA,NA,TRBV7-8
AWSGTSYNEQF,TRBJ2-1,NA,NA,TRBV30